This record covers a single T cell receptor beta chain. This sample is part of a study of blood T cell repertoires in COVID-19. As for the study in general: T cells, B-cell-depleted T cells, or PBMCs supplied cDNA or gDNA.

Trimming pared 0 bases from V and 14 bases from J, leaving 13 bases between. Germline CDR1 MNHEY, CDR2 SVGEGT. The CDR3 has 12 residues. Authors' analysis steps: Nucleated cell counts were estimated from reference gene primer amplification. Sequencing was performed with immunoSEQ multiplex PCR; in TCRdb, only in-frame clones are kept and a portion is missing. Clone size and the V and J calls come from that table; the DNA yielded D and trimming. The sample carries roughly 130,000 clones, 79% recorded once. The origin of this receptor is an older woman with COVID-19, enrolled during active disease. The specimen was peripheral blood. The chain employs TRBV6-2 or TRBV6-3 and TRBJ1-1; a weak D match, TRBD1 (5 bases). The CDR3 nucleotides are TGTGCCAGCAGTTACTCGCAGGGAGGTCGGTTCTTT. It specifies CASSYSQGGRFF.